This T cell receptor (beta chain) was found in a study of T-cell reconstitution after alpha-beta-depleted transplantation in children. Unique molecular identifiers were incorporated into the prepared TCRbeta library. MiXCR, run by TCRdb on the PCR reads, gives a single entry per CDR3 protein. The sample has more than 400,000 distinct CDR3 sequences, around 10% seen once. Trimming removed 6 bases from V and 3 bases from J, with 11 bases in between. The CDR3 sequence is 13 residues long. This clonotype occurred a few times. Material: PBMCs, mostly from graft donor cells, obtained 180 days after TCRalphabeta/CD19-depleted stem cell transplant. The rearrangement joins TRBV12-3 or TRBV12-4 to TRBJ1-1; D gene unclear. The sequence was obtained from a female patient between 2 and 15 years old who had a stem cell transplant for aplastic anemia, so the T cells may come from the graft donor. The CDR3 DNA follows: TGTGCCAGCAGGCCTGCGTGGGACACTGAAGCTTTCTTT. This sequence encodes CASRPAWDTEAFF.